Presented here are 2 T cell receptor beta chains from one specimen sequenced in a study of STAT5B mutations in CD4+ large granular lymphocyte leukemia. Measured with immunoSEQ multiplex PCR; TCRdb has only the in-frame clones, and not every one. This table has approximately 35,000 clones, approximately 67% appearing once. Sequencing was done on a sample of CD4+ T cells from blood buffy coats. Receptors originate from a human donor in good health.

In nucleotides, the CDR3 is TGTGCCAGCAGCTTAGGGGTGTATGGGAACACTGAAGCTTTCTTT. Encoded protein: CASSLGVYGNTEAFF. The V and J genes are TRBV7-9 and TRBJ1-1, with D hard to call. The CDR3 covers 15 residues. V was trimmed by 1 base and J by 1 base, leaving 10 bases between them. Germline V CDR1 and CDR2: SEHNR, FQNEAQ (reference sequence).

The V call is TRBV19, the J call TRBJ1-1, with TRBD1 matching over 7 bases. Trimming took 10 bases from V and 3 from J; bases not matched to a gene: 11. The CDR3 loop spans 14 amino acids. Per germline, CDR1 LNHDA and CDR2 SQIVND (reference sequence). The DNA of the CDR3 is TGTGCCATCCGACAGGCTACAGGGGACACTGAAGCTTTCTTT. Encoded protein: CAIRQATGDTEAFF.